The clone carrying this TCR beta chain was seen a few times. The data are from a study of blood T cell repertoires in COVID-19. As for the study in general: Samples representing acute and convalescent COVID-19 were sourced from the United States, Italy and Spain.

Germline values: CDR1 SGHTA, CDR2 FQGNSA. V lost 1 base and J lost 10, with 10 bases in between. The CDR3 has 12 residues. Sequencing used immunoSEQ multiplex PCR; TCRdb keeps in-frame clones, though not all of them. The sample lists approximately 120,000 clones; around four fifths were seen once. Those enrolled in Seattle joined during active infection and were followed longitudinally afterward. The V call is TRBV7-2, the J call TRBJ1-1; D gene uncertain. The TCR was taken from a man older than 75 with COVID-19, enrolled during active disease. Sequenced input: peripheral blood. CDR3 residues: CASSLGGSVAFF. CDR3 coding DNA: TGTGCCAGCAGCTTAGGAGGATCGGTAGCTTTCTTT.